What follows describes a single TCR beta chain. This specimen comes from a study of blood T cell repertoires in COVID-19. Clinical history reported by participants formed the basis on which cohorts were assigned. V lost 2 bases, J lost 0 bases, and 2 bases stayed unmatched. This CDR3 comprises 18 residues. Looked up from germline, CDR1 is SGDLS and CDR2 is YYNGEE. Clones were sequenced by immunoSEQ multiplex PCR, and TCRdb holds only the in-frame ones, with some missing. This table holds around 130,000 clones, about 86% found once. This TCR came from a man in his forties with acute COVID-19. Sequencing input: PBMCs or T cells enriched from blood (not recorded which). The rearrangement links TRBV9 to TRBJ2-2, with 15 bases matching TRBD2. Here the CDR3 reads CASSVGTSGGTNTGELFF. DNA for the CDR3: TGTGCCAGCAGCGTCGGGACTAGCGGGGGGACGAACACCGGGGAGCTGTTTTTT.